These T cell receptor beta chains were read from a single sample in a study of cytomegalovirus exposure and HLA in healthy donors. Data came from immunoSEQ multiplex PCR; TCRdb stores just in-frame clones and leaves some out. The sample carries more than 95,000 clones, over 60% recorded once. The sequenced sample consisted of PBMCs. These receptors originate from a man in his 60s in good health and CMV-seropositive. Both conserved end residues are part of each CDR3. D genes are given only for firm matches. Part of the rows lack a size; the others show once, few, many or a class for expanded clones.

TRBV30	NA	TRBJ1-1	NA	TGTGCCTGGCAAAAAGACAGGCCGGTCGGATTT	CAWQKDRPVGF
TRBV4-1	TRBD1	TRBJ2-6	NA	TGCGCCAGCAGCCGCCCGAGGGACAGGGCCAAATCTGGGGCCAACGTCCTGACTTTC	CASSRPRDRAKSGANVLTF
TRBV6-1	NA	TRBJ1-5	NA	TGTGCCAGCAGTGGCCCCTACAGGGATCAGCCCCAGCATTTT	CASSGPYRDQPQHF
TRBV11-3	NA	TRBJ2-1	NA	TGTGCCAGCAGCTTAGGAGGTCTAGCAGTAAACAATGAGCAGTTCTTC	CASSLGGLAVNNEQFF
TRBV2	NA	TRBJ2-1	NA	TGTGCCAGCAGTGAAGCAGGGGTCACCTACAATGAGCAGTTCTTC	CASSEAGVTYNEQFF
TRBV11-1	NA	TRBJ2-7	NA	TGTGCCAGCAGCTTTCGGACAGACTCCTACGAGCAGTACTTC	CASSFRTDSYEQYF
TRBV6-5	NA	TRBJ2-4	NA	TGTGCCAGCAGGGAGGACGGGAGCGCCAAAAACATTCAGTACTTC	CASREDGSAKNIQYF
TRBV6-5	NA	TRBJ1-5	NA	TGTGCCAGCAGGGAGGGACTTCATCAGCCCCAGCATTTT	CASREGLHQPQHF
TRBV2	NA	TRBJ2-7	once	TGTGCCAGCAGTGAAGCGGGCGGGATTTTCGGATACGAGCAGTACTTC	CASSEAGGIFGYEQYF
TRBV27	TRBD1	TRBJ2-7	NA	TGTGCCAGCAGTTTAGCCGAGACAGGGACATCCTACGAGCAGTACTTC	CASSLAETGTSYEQYF
TRBV7-8	NA	TRBJ2-5	NA	TGTGCCAGCAGCTTAAATAGGGGGCAAGAGACCCAGTACTTC	CASSLNRGQETQYF
TRBV4-1	NA	TRBJ2-5	NA	TGCGCCAGCAGCCAAGGTTGGAGGGAGGAGACCCAGTACTTC	CASSQGWREETQYF
TRBV18	TRBD1	TRBJ1-2	NA	TGTGCCAGCTCACCACCCCGACAGGGCTATGGCTACACCTTC	CASSPPRQGYGYTF
TRBV7-2	NA	TRBJ2-3	NA	TGTGCCAGCAGCGCGAGGGGGGGCAGGGGCACAGATACGCAGTATTTT	CASSARGGRGTDTQYF
TRBV6-5	NA	TRBJ1-6	once	TGTGCCAGCAGTCCGGACAGAAGTAGTTCACCCCTCCACTTT	CASSPDRSSSPLHF
TRBV7-7	TRBD1	TRBJ2-2	NA	TGTGCCAGCAGCTATCGACAGGGGGCGGGCACCGGGGAGCTGTTTTTT	CASSYRQGAGTGELFF
TRBV5-1	NA	TRBJ1-2	NA	TGCGCCAGCAGCTTACAGGGACAAGAGTATGGCTACACCTTC	CASSLQGQEYGYTF
TRBV5-1	TRBD1	TRBJ2-2	NA	TGCGCCAGCAGGCCAACAGGGGGAGAAAACACCGGGGAGCTGTTTTTT	CASRPTGGENTGELFF
TRBV11-3	NA	TRBJ2-7	NA	TGTGCCAGCAGCTTAGGCGGGGACGAGAAGCAGTACTTC	CASSLGGDEKQYF
TRBV7-9	NA	TRBJ1-1	NA	TGTGCCAGCAGCTTACAGGAGAACACTGAAGCTTTCTTT	CASSLQENTEAFF
TRBV28	NA	TRBJ1-6	many	TGTGCCAGCAGTTTTGGACAGTATAATTCACCCCTCCACTTT	CASSFGQYNSPLHF
TRBV5-1	NA	TRBJ1-4	many	TGCGCCAGCAGACTTACAGGGGAAAAACTGTTTTTT	CASRLTGEKLFF
TRBV6-6	TRBD1	TRBJ2-7	NA	TGTGCCACCGAAGACAGGGCCTTATCCTACGAGCAGTACTTC	CATEDRALSYEQYF
TRBV6-5	NA	TRBJ2-7	NA	TGTGCCAGCAGTACTAGGGGAGGTCGCTACGAGCAGTACTTC	CASSTRGGRYEQYF
TRBV7-9	TRBD1	TRBJ2-3	NA	TGTGCCAGCGGGACAGGGACAGATACGCAGTATTTT	CASGTGTDTQYF
TRBV10-1	TRBD2	TRBJ2-5	NA	TGCGCCAGCAGTGAAGTGACGGGGAGGGCAGAGACCCAGTACTTC	CASSEVTGRAETQYF
TRBV19	NA	TRBJ1-1	once	TGTGCCAGTAGCCGCCTGGGAGTGAACACTGAAGCTTTCTTT	CASSRLGVNTEAFF
TRBV5-6	NA	TRBJ1-1	few	TGTGCCAGCAGCTTGACGGGCCCCGCGGGGACTGAAGCTTTCTTT	CASSLTGPAGTEAFF
TRBV5-1	TRBD2	TRBJ2-1	once	TGCGCCAGCAGCTTGGCCCTCGGGACTAGCGGGGACACCTACAATGAGCAGTTCTTC	CASSLALGTSGDTYNEQFF
TRBV5-1	NA	TRBJ1-1	NA	TGCGCCAGCAGCTTTGACAGGCCGACTATTGAAGCTTTCTTT	CASSFDRPTIEAFF
TRBV5-6	TRBD2	TRBJ2-3	NA	TGTGCCAGCAGTTCCCGGGGGGGAGCGGGCACAGATACGCAGTATTTT	CASSSRGGAGTDTQYF
TRBV7-9	NA	TRBJ1-2	NA	TGTTCCAGCAGCTTATGGGCAGGGCCTAACTATGGCTACACCTTC	CSSSLWAGPNYGYTF
TRBV5-1	TRBD1	TRBJ2-6	once	TGCGCCAGCAGCTTGGACGGACAGGGATTCTCTGGGGCCAACGTCCTGACTTTC	CASSLDGQGFSGANVLTF
TRBV9	NA	TRBJ1-1	NA	TGTGCCAGCAGCGTAGCCCTACAGGGCGTTAACACTGAAGCTTTCTTT	CASSVALQGVNTEAFF
TRBV19	NA	TRBJ1-5	NA	TGTGCCAGTAATGGAGGGACGCGTGAACAGCCCCAGCATTTT	CASNGGTREQPQHF
TRBV5-4	TRBD2	TRBJ2-7	NA	TGTGCCAGCAGCATTGGCGGTGCTAGCGGGGCTTCCTACGAGCAGTACTTC	CASSIGGASGASYEQYF
TRBV7-8	TRBD1	TRBJ1-5	NA	TGTGCCAGCAGCTTAATAGGGGGCATAGGCAATCAGCCCCAGCATTTT	CASSLIGGIGNQPQHF
TRBV7-9	NA	TRBJ2-7	NA	TGTGCCAGCAGCCTAACCTACGAGCAGTACTTC	CASSLTYEQYF
TRBV29-1	NA	TRBJ1-5	few	TGCAGCGTTGGAGGGTCCAATCAGCCCCAGCATTTT	CSVGGSNQPQHF
TRBV5-1	TRBD2	TRBJ2-5	NA	TGCGCCAGCAGCTTCGGGGGGGCCGGAGAGACCCAGTACTTC	CASSFGGAGETQYF
TRBV28	NA	TRBJ2-2	NA	TGTGCCAGCAGATCAGGCACCGGGGAGCTGTTTTTT	CASRSGTGELFF
TRBV12-5	NA	TRBJ1-1	NA	TGTGCTAGTGGCCCACGGTTGGCTGAAGCTTTCTTT	CASGPRLAEAFF
TRBV6-5	NA	TRBJ1-1	NA	TGTGCCAGCAGAGGACAGCCAATAGATTACACTGAAGCTTTCTTT	CASRGQPIDYTEAFF
TRBV5-1	TRBD1	TRBJ1-1	NA	TGCGCCAGCAGCACCCAGATGGGACAGGGGAACACTGAAGCTTTCTTT	CASSTQMGQGNTEAFF
TRBV7-9	NA	TRBJ2-5	NA	TGTGCCAGCAGCGACTGGGGAGACGAGTACTTC	CASSDWGDEYF
TRBV4-1	TRBD1	TRBJ1-6	few	TGCGCCAGCAGCCATGACCTGCCGGGACAGAGGTCACCCCTCCACTTT	CASSHDLPGQRSPLHF
TRBV7-3	NA	TRBJ1-3	NA	TGTGCCAGCAGCTTAACGAGCTCTGGAAACACCATATATTTT	CASSLTSSGNTIYF
TRBV7-3	TRBD1	TRBJ1-1	NA	TGTGCCAGCAGCGAAGCGGGACAGGGGACGACTTTCTTT	CASSEAGQGTTFF
TRBV6-5	NA	TRBJ1-1	few	TGTGCCAGCAGTTACGTTGCGAGCGCTGAAGCTTTCTTT	CASSYVASAEAFF
TRBV6-5	NA	TRBJ2-5	NA	TGTGCCAGCAGTTGGGACAATCGCGAGACCCAGTACTTC	CASSWDNRETQYF
TRBV6-1	TRBD1	TRBJ1-5	NA	TGTGCCAGCAGCTTGACAGGGACCAATCAGCCCCAGCATTTT	CASSLTGTNQPQHF
TRBV27	TRBD1	TRBJ2-5	NA	TGTGCCAGCAGCGTCATACAGGGGGCGGCCCAGTACTTC	CASSVIQGAAQYF
TRBV28	NA	TRBJ2-7	NA	TGTGCCAGCAGTTTAAAGACCCGGGACACCTCCTACGAGCAGTACTTC	CASSLKTRDTSYEQYF
TRBV10-2	NA	TRBJ2-1	NA	TGCGCCAGCAGGGTACAGAATGAGCAGTTCTTC	CASRVQNEQFF
TRBV9	TRBD1	TRBJ2-6	NA	TGTGCCAGCAGCGTAGAAGGGGACAGGAGCTCTGGGGCCAACGTCCTGACTTTC	CASSVEGDRSSGANVLTF
TRBV18	NA	TRBJ2-5	NA	TGTGCCAGCTCACAGCGGATCGAGACCCAGTACTTC	CASSQRIETQYF
TRBV5-8	NA	TRBJ1-4	NA	TGTGCCAGCAGCTTGGGGCAGGGCCCAACCAATGAAAAACTGTTTTTT	CASSLGQGPTNEKLFF
TRBV6-6	TRBD2	TRBJ2-7	NA	TGTGCCAGCAGCACGCAGCGGGGCAGCGAGCAGTACTTC	CASSTQRGSEQYF